The next 20 T cell receptor beta chains were all read from a single sample in a study of post-analysis software for immune sequencing data (dated by TCRdb to the mid-2010s). Results the study describes overall, beyond this receptor: Four or five TRBV segments, including TRBV5-6, TRBV5-1 and TRBV20-1, were significantly more frequent in patients than controls.

Libraries were prepared through PCR. Sequencing was carried out with an Illumina HiSeq 2500. Unique molecular identifiers were incorporated into TCR beta cDNA libraries to reduce PCR and sequencing biases. The public reads were reprocessed in TCRdb via fastp at Q25 and MiXCR, keeping in-frame beta chains. Here each entry gathers all rows of one CDR3 protein and keeps the most common genes and DNA. This sample lists almost 700,000 distinct CDR3 sequences; 55% to 60% were detected once. The top ten hold approximately 10% of the sample. Their target antigens are unknown. Sequenced sample: blood. The receptor source for this set is a girl aged 2 to 9 with multiple sclerosis.

CDR3 in DNA: TGCAGTGCCCGTTACAGGGGGACCTACGAGCAGTACTTC. Amino acid sequence: CSARYRGTYEQYF. The rearrangement links TRBV20-1 to TRBJ2-7; 8 bases line up with TRBD1. J lost 2 bases, V lost 6 bases, and 6 bases had no gene match. CDR1 is DFQATT and CDR2 is SNEGSKA in the germline V gene (reference sequence). The length of the CDR3 is 13 residues.

The J gene is TRBJ2-7, the V gene TRBV20-1, with 8 bases matching TRBD1. The end of the DNA is better explained by TRBJ2-5, so the J call may be wrong. The CDR3 length is 14 residues. Germline loops: CDR1 DFQATT, CDR2 SNEGSKA (reference sequence). CDR3 bases: TGCAGTGCGTTATCAGGGGGCGCGGGAGAGACCCAGTACTTC. This translates into CSALSGGAGETQYF.

Only a few counts were recorded for this clonotype. This chain links TRBV20-1 with TRBJ2-3; 8 bases match TRBD2. The CDR3 loop spans 15 amino acids. With V trimmed by 8 bases and J by 4 bases, 14 bases remained unmatched. The germline V gene encodes CDR1 DFQATT and CDR2 SNEGSKA (reference sequence). As DNA, the CDR3 is TGCAGTTCTATTAAGCGGGAGAAGGGGTCAGATACGCAGTATTTT. Protein product: CSSIKREKGSDTQYF.

This clonotype was picked up a small number of times. The chain combines TRBV27 with TRBJ2-1, with 7 bases lining up with TRBD1. V was pared by 5 bases and J by 2 bases, with 9 bases of the junction left unmatched. CDR1 and CDR2 (germline): MNHEY, SMNVEV (reference sequence). CDR3 length: 16 amino acids. The CDR3 DNA is TGTGCCAGCAGTCCGTCGACAGGGAACGCCTACAATGAGCAGTTCTTC. This sequence encodes CASSPSTGNAYNEQFF.

J is TRBJ2-5 and V is TRBV4-3; D unresolved. The V gene's germline CDR1 is LGHNA and CDR2 YSLEER. The CDR3 contains 14 residues. Between the trimmed V and J ends, which lost 1 base and 1 base, there was a span of 7 bases. The CDR3 DNA is TGCGCCAGCAGCCAAGGATACGGCCAAGAGACCCAGTACTTC. It translates to CASSQGYGQETQYF.

This chain connects TRBV4-2 to TRBJ2-1; 8 bases line up with TRBD2. In germline, CDR1 is LGHNA, CDR2 YNFKEQ. The ends lost 3 bases at V and 0 bases at J; junction bases unmatched: 16. This CDR3 spans 20 amino acids. CDR3 nucleotides: TGTGCCAGCAGCCAGGAAGAGTGGGCGGGAGGCACCAGCTCCTACAATGAGCAGTTCTTC. This sequence encodes CASSQEEWAGGTSSYNEQFF.

The chain carries TRBV12-3 or TRBV12-4 and TRBJ2-1; 9 positions match TRBD2. The CDR3 consists of 14 residues. The junction had 5 bases not matched to a gene; V was cut back by 4 bases and J by 7 bases. The CDR3, as DNA: TGTGCCAGCAGTTCGGGACTAGCCGAGAATGAGCAGTTCTTC. Translated, it gives CASSSGLAENEQFF.

J is TRBJ1-4 and V is TRBV5-1; 7 bases match TRBD1. Germline V gene data show CDR1 as SGHRS and CDR2 as YFSETQ. The CDR3 runs to 17 residues. J gave up 8 bases and V 4 bases, and 17 bases lay outside the gene matches. In DNA, the CDR3 is TGCGCCAGCAGCCTTACACCACAGGGGAGCGGTGAAGAAAAACTGTTTTTT. Encoded protein: CASSLTPQGSGEEKLFF.

This rearrangement joins TRBV20-1 to TRBJ1-6, with TRBD1 matching over 7 bases. CDR1 DFQATT and CDR2 SNEGSKA come from the germline V gene (reference sequence). The CDR3 runs to 16 residues. The ends lost 5 bases at V and 0 bases at J; junction bases unmatched: 7. The CDR3 reads CSAGRDRSSYNSPLHF. The CDR3 DNA reads TGCAGTGCTGGAAGGGACAGAAGCTCCTATAATTCACCCCTCCACTTT.

V is TRBV2 and J is TRBJ2-1, with 12 bases matching TRBD2. CDR1 is SNHLY and CDR2 is FYNNEI in the germline V gene. V dropped 6 bases and J dropped 7; count of bases not matched to a gene: 10. The CDR3 has 16 residues. CDR3 in amino acids: CASREASGRARNEQFF. CDR3 DNA sequence: TGTGCCAGCAGGGAGGCTAGCGGGAGGGCCAGGAATGAGCAGTTCTTC.

The table lists this clonotype with a few counts. V usage is TRBV12-3 or TRBV12-4 and J usage is TRBJ2-3; 8 bases agree with TRBD2. Trimming cost V 7 bases and J 4 bases; bases outside gene matches: 7. CDR3 length equals 14 residues. CDR3 in amino acids: CASIRGGAPDTQYF. The CDR3 DNA reads as TGTGCCAGCATACGGGGGGGGGCTCCAGATACGCAGTATTTT.

This rearrangement joins TRBV29-1 to TRBJ1-2; D is unresolved. The CDR3 runs 11 residues. Between the trimmed V and J ends, which lost 2 bases and 8 bases, there was a span of 9 bases. Germline loops: CDR1 SQVTM, CDR2 ANQGSEA. The CDR3, as DNA: TGCAGCGTTGAAATGGGTAGGGGCTACACCTTC. As protein: CSVEMGRGYTF.

The chain couples TRBV6-5 to TRBJ2-1, with a tentative D call TRBD2 (5 bases). V shed 6 bases and J shed 0 bases, with 12 bases lying between them. Germline V gene data show CDR1 as MNHEY and CDR2 as SVGAGI. CDR3 length equals 15 residues. The CDR3 bases are TGTGCCAGCAGGGCCGGACTTCCCTCCTACAATGAGCAGTTCTTC. Translation gives CASRAGLPSYNEQFF.

The chain recombines TRBV29-1 with TRBJ2-7; D gene ambiguous. The CDR3 length is 14 residues. The V end lost 7 bases, the J end lost 5 bases, and 21 bases lay between the germline ends. Germline loops: CDR1 SQVTM, CDR2 ANQGSEA. CDR3 sequence: CSAKGGGPRDEQYF. In DNA form, the CDR3 reads TGCAGCGCTAAAGGTGGCGGACCTCGCGACGAGCAGTACTTC.

The V and J genes are TRBV5-1 and TRBJ2-2; 10 bases line up with TRBD1. The CDR3 is 19 amino acids. The germline V gene encodes CDR1 SGHRS and CDR2 YFSETQ. With 0 bases clipped from V and 0 bases from J, the junction kept 8 bases outside the gene matches. CDR3 nucleotide sequence: TGCGCCAGCAGCTTGGGGGGACAGGGGCCGTTCGCGAACACCGGGGAGCTGTTTTTT. Residues: CASSLGGQGPFANTGELFF.

This sequence joins TRBV6-5 and TRBJ1-2; 9 bases match TRBD1. V gave up 4 bases and J gave up 7 bases; unmatched junction bases: 13. The CDR3 runs 16 residues. Per the germline V gene, CDR1 is MNHEY and CDR2 is SVGAGI. The CDR3 DNA reads TGTGCCAGCAGTTCCCCTCCCGGGACAGGGAGGGGTGGCTACACCTTC. It yields the protein CASSSPPGTGRGGYTF.

The rearrangement uses TRBV2 and TRBJ2-1; perhaps D is TRBD1 or TRBD2 (7 bases each). CDR3 length: 15 residues. The V end lost 4 bases, the J end lost 1 base, and 11 bases lay between the germline ends. Germline CDR1 reads SNHLY; CDR2 reads FYNNEI. As DNA, the CDR3 is TGTGCCAGCAGTGCGGGGGGACAGTCCTACAATGAGCAGTTCTTC. Translation: CASSAGGQSYNEQFF.

The chain joins TRBV21-1 to TRBJ1-5. TRBV21-1 counts as a pseudogene. CDR3 size: 17 residues. This chain's CDR3 is CASSKVEGGTGYQPQHF. DNA of the CDR3: TGTGCCAGCAGCAAAGTAGAGGGAGGGACAGGCTATCAGCCCCAGCATTTT.

There are a few counts of this clonotype. The chain couples TRBV20-1 to TRBJ2-7; TRBD2 might be the D (6 bases). The germline gives CDR1 DFQATT, CDR2 SNEGSKA (reference sequence). The length of the CDR3 is 15 residues. V was shortened by 5 bases and J by 3 bases, with 20 bases between the two germline ends. The CDR3 here is CSAPGGGSPYYEQYF. The CDR3, as DNA: TGCAGTGCTCCGGGTGGAGGGTCCCCCTACTACGAGCAGTACTTC.

This chain connects TRBV18 to TRBJ2-3; D is perhaps TRBD1 or TRBD2 (6 bases each). Germline V gives CDR1 KGHSH, CDR2 LQKENI. V dropped 2 bases and J dropped 5 bases, with 20 bases sitting between them. This CDR3 region has 17 residues. The CDR3 DNA follows: TGTGCCAGCTCACCAAAGTCGGGGGCGCATGGAGGAGATACGCAGTATTTT. Amino acids: CASSPKSGAHGGDTQYF.